One sample yielded the 13 T cell receptor beta chains listed below, sequenced in a study of beta chain features in type 1 diabetes. Study-level findings and limits: TCRB CDR3 length was moderately but significantly reduced in all four CD4+ subsets of Type 1 diabetes patients.

The authors reverse transcribed all of the isolated RNA, so sequencing captured expressed TCRB transcripts. Assay: immunoSEQ multiplex PCR; the TCRdb copy retains only in-frame clones and omits some. The repertoire holds 150,000 to 200,000 clones, with roughly 59% as singletons. These receptors have no identified antigens. The sample taken for sequencing was naive CD4+ T cells from blood. These receptor sequences come from a man aged 25-40 years with type 1 diabetes.

The chain has TRBV9 and TRBJ2-1; 9 nucleotides line up with TRBD1. V dropped 2 bases and J dropped 5; count of bases not matched to a gene: 5. Germline V gene lookup returns CDR1 SGDLS and CDR2 YYNGEE. CDR3 length: 15 amino acids. The CDR3 loop is CASSVIGDRDNEQFF. DNA of the CDR3: TGTGCCAGCAGCGTGATTGGGGACAGGGACAATGAGCAGTTCTTC.

The chain recombines TRBV7-2 with TRBJ2-3; D call uncertain. Germline loops: CDR1 SGHTA, CDR2 FQGNSA. The CDR3 is made up of 14 amino acids. V lost 1 base, J lost 0 bases, and 5 bases lay in between. CDR3 sequence reads: CASSLDASTDTQYF. The CDR3 DNA reads TGTGCCAGCAGCTTAGATGCCAGCACAGATACGCAGTATTTT.

This sequence joins TRBV29-1 and TRBJ2-7, with D perhaps TRBD2 (5 bases). Germline-derived CDR1 and CDR2 are SQVTM and ANQGSEA. CDR3 length equals 14 residues. V shed 7 bases and J shed 3 bases, with 19 bases lying between them. The CDR3 protein is CSASGTAEHYEQYF. The CDR3 bases are TGCAGCGCCTCTGGAACAGCGGAACACTACGAGCAGTACTTC.

In this sample, this clone turned up a few times. V gene TRBV20-1 combines with J gene TRBJ1-2, with a tentative D call TRBD1 (6 bases). Trimming took off 6 bases at V and 7 bases at J, with 12 bases between the two ends. CDR1 DFQATT and CDR2 SNEGSKA come from the germline V gene (reference sequence). The CDR3 has 11 residues. In nucleotides, the CDR3 is TGCAGTGCCACTTGGGGGGCTGGCTACACCTTC. This gives the protein CSATWGAGYTF.

This clone was counted between two and nine times. This chain uses TRBV30 with TRBJ2-6, with no clear D. The ends were cut back, 2 bases at V and 2 bases at J, with 1 base in the middle. Germline assignment: CDR1 GTSNPN and CDR2 SVGIG (reference sequence). The CDR3 runs to 12 residues. The CDR3 sequence is CAWSTGANVLTF. DNA of the CDR3: TGTGCCTGGAGTACTGGGGCCAACGTCCTGACTTTC.

DNA for the CDR3: TGTGCCAGCAGCGTAGGACAGCGGGGCTCCACAGATACGCAGTATTTT. Amino acid sequence: CASSVGQRGSTDTQYF. This chain joins TRBV9 and TRBJ2-3; 7 bases match TRBD2. CDR1 is SGDLS and CDR2 is YYNGEE in the germline V gene. Losses at the gene ends were 0 bases for V and 2 bases for J; bases not matched to a gene: 6. The CDR3 extends over 16 amino acids.

The chain is built from TRBV2 and TRBJ2-5, with no clear D. The CDR3 covers 13 residues. Germline assignment: CDR1 SNHLY and CDR2 FYNNEI. V was clipped by 4 bases and J by 5 bases, with 11 bases between them. Here the CDR3 reads CASSVKRRETQYF. The CDR3 DNA sequence: TGTGCCAGCAGTGTCAAGCGACGGGAGACCCAGTACTTC.

The V call is TRBV10-1, the J call TRBJ2-5; D possibly corresponds to TRBD1 (6 bases). Between the trimmed V and J ends, which lost 5 bases and 0 bases, there was a span of 10 bases. CDR1 WNHNN and CDR2 SYGVQD come from the germline V gene (reference sequence). The CDR3 sequence is 14 residues long. CDR3 residues: CASSPDRNQETQYF. The CDR3 nucleotides are TGCGCCAGCAGTCCGGACAGAAACCAAGAGACCCAGTACTTC.

The gene calls are TRBV4-3 and TRBJ2-3; TRBD2 matches at 9 bases. The CDR3 consists of 15 residues. Trimming took 3 bases from V and 6 from J; bases not matched to a gene: 7. Germline lookup yields CDR1 LGHNA and CDR2 YSLEER. CDR3 coding DNA: TGCGCCAGCAGCCAGTTTAGCGGGGGCCGGGATACGCAGTATTTT. Amino acids: CASSQFSGGRDTQYF.

This clone has a single count. J is TRBJ2-3 and V is TRBV10-3; TRBD2 might be the D (7 bases). V lost 6 bases, J lost 4 bases, and 8 bases lay in between. CDR1 is ENHRY and CDR2 is SYGVKD in the germline V gene. This CDR3 is 12 amino acids long. DNA of the CDR3: TGTGCCATCAGCGGGGGGCCAGATACGCAGTATTTT. It translates to CAISGGPDTQYF.

This clone was observed a single time. Here the CDR3 reads CASSQDLETANSQEQFF. CDR3 nucleotides: TGCGCCAGCAGCCAAGATCTCGAGACGGCTAATTCTCAGGAGCAGTTCTTC. The chain links TRBV4-3 to TRBJ2-1; D unresolved. The germline V gene encodes CDR1 LGHNA and CDR2 YSLEER. V gave up 0 bases and J gave up 10 bases, with 22 bases separating them. The length of the CDR3 is 17 residues.

The chain combines TRBV7-8 with TRBJ2-7, with TRBD1 as a possible D gene (6 bases). Germline lookup yields CDR1 SGHVS and CDR2 FQNEAQ. V was trimmed by 3 bases and J by 0 bases, leaving 12 bases between them. CDR3 length equals 15 residues. The CDR3 bases are TGTGCCAGCAGCTTGGACAGAAGGAGCTCCTACGAGCAGTACTTC. Its translation is CASSLDRRSSYEQYF.

This clone has just a few counts. The rearrangement uses TRBV4-1 and TRBJ2-7, with a weak D call TRBD2 (6 bases). The germline CDR1 and CDR2 sequences are MGHRA and YSYEKL. The V end lost 5 bases, the J end lost 9 bases, and 20 bases lay between the germline ends. This CDR3 has 14 residues. This chain's CDR3 is CASSDRDLREGQYF. The CDR3 DNA is TGCGCCAGCAGCGACCGGGACTTAAGAGAAGGGCAGTACTTC.